This T cell receptor (beta chain) comes out of a study of CD8 T cells in ankylosing spondylitis. General observations from the study: A motif in TCR beta, a set of roughly eight highly homologous variants, appeared characteristic of ankylosing spondylitis blood. Previously reported in reactive arthritis synovial fluid and blood were some of the motif variants. The clones that were linked to disease were reported to be significantly enriched in matched synovial fluid samples from ankylosing spondylitis patients.

This clonotype was recorded a few times. The antigen is not known. The germline gives CDR1 SGHTA, CDR2 FQGNSA. The CDR3 loop spans 14 amino acids. V dropped 5 bases and J dropped 0 bases, with 10 bases sitting between them. As the method for making TCR beta libraries, quantitative 5'-RACE with molecular barcodes was used. TCRdb reprocessed the 5' RACE reads via MiXCR and lists one record per CDR3 protein. This repertoire shows about 160,000 distinct CDR3 sequences, approximately 44% found once; its top ten account for approximately 16%. The chain links TRBV7-2 to TRBJ1-2, with D possibly matching TRBD1 (5 bases). The sequence came from a male donor with ankylosing spondylitis. The sample taken for sequencing was synovial fluid, either unsorted or a sorted T cell fraction (not recorded which). This CDR3 is CASSPWDPNYGYTF. CDR3 coding DNA: TGTGCCAGCAGCCCCTGGGACCCTAACTATGGCTACACCTTC.